This TCR beta chain was observed in a study of OX40 agonist ivuxolimab in advanced cancers. The wider study: Three individuals attained partial responses, comprising one hepatocellular carcinoma case and two cutaneous melanoma cases.

The assay was immunoSEQ multiplex PCR, and TCRdb's table has in-frame clones only and misses some. The sample records approximately 91,000 clones, 80% to 90% being singletons. Trimming shortened V by 0 bases and J by 0 bases, and 9 bases separated the two germline ends. This CDR3 is 16 amino acids long. Germline CDR1 reads SGDLS; CDR2 reads YYNGEE. V usage is TRBV9 and J usage is TRBJ2-2; D ambiguous. This sample comprised CD4+ or CD8+ T cells sorted from blood, obtained in a trial of the OX40 agonist ivuxolimab. This receptor was identified in an adult with an advanced solid tumor such as melanoma, head and neck, liver or kidney cancer. Written as DNA, the CDR3 is TGTGCCAGCAGCGTAGGTAAACCACCGAACACCGGGGAGCTGTTTTTT. Its protein product is CASSVGKPPNTGELFF. The complete variable domain, with remaining parts taken from reference TRBV9 and TRBJ2-2, reads DSGVTQTPKHLITATGQRVTLRCSPRSGDLSVYWYQQSLDQGLQFLIQYYNGEERAKGNILERFSAQQFPDLHSELNLSSLELGDSALYFCASSVGKPPNTGELFFGEGSRLTVL.